This T cell receptor (beta chain) comes out of a study of T cells after yellow fever vaccination. Study observations and caveats: The bulk population could contribute abundant contaminating clonotypes to FACS-sorted repertoires. Overall, a small share of clonotypes was seen in both CD4 and CD8 compartments.

MiXCR was run by TCRdb on the 5' RACE reads, yielding one entry per CDR3 protein. This table has about 300,000 distinct CDR3 sequences, 8.7% appearing once. For this clonotype: Antigen specificity is unknown.

Trimming left V 5 bases short and J 0 bases short, with 17 bases between. The germline CDR1 and CDR2 sequences are MNHEY and SVGEGT. This CDR3 contains 18 residues. This TCR was recovered from a man aged 18 to 29 who received the YFV17D yellow fever vaccine. The genes are TRBV6-2 or TRBV6-3 and TRBJ2-6, with D maybe TRBD1 (6 bases). This sample comprised CD4+ T cells sorted from PBMCs, obtained 5 days after the yellow fever booster vaccination. CDR3 residues: CASSRTGIPSSGANVLTF. CDR3 in DNA: TGTGCCAGCAGTCGAACAGGGATCCCTAGCTCTGGGGCCAACGTCCTGACTTTC.